Listed below are T cell receptor beta chains from one sample, sequenced in a study of blood T cell repertoires in COVID-19. Data came from immunoSEQ multiplex PCR; TCRdb stores just in-frame clones and leaves some out. The profile shows about 260,000 clones, approximately 90% of them singletons. Sequenced: PBMCs or T cells enriched from blood (not recorded which). The source is a woman in her fifties or sixties who had recovered from COVID-19. The CDR3 runs from the conserved cysteine through the conserved F or W. Fields, in order: V gene, clone size, D gene, J gene, CDR3 protein, CDR3 DNA. D genes are given only for firm matches. Clone size appears in some rows only: once, few, many, or a class for an expanded clone.

>TRBV24-1|NA|NA|TRBJ2-7
CATSDSNRVYEQYF
TGTGCCACCAGTGATTCAAACAGGGTCTACGAGCAGTACTTC
>TRBV9|NA|NA|TRBJ1-3
CASSVGGGSGNTIYF
TGTGCCAGCAGCGTAGGCGGAGGGTCTGGAAACACCATATATTTT
>TRBV7-9|NA|TRBD1|TRBJ2-2
CASDTPGTGNTGELFF
TGTGCCAGCGACACTCCCGGGACAGGGAACACCGGGGAGCTGTTTTTT
>TRBV5-1|few|TRBD1|TRBJ2-7
CASSLGQGAYEQYF
TGCGCCAGCAGCTTGGGACAGGGTGCCTACGAGCAGTACTTC
>TRBV18|NA|TRBD1|TRBJ1-2
CASSPPQGATKGGYTF
TGTGCCAGCTCACCACCCCAGGGGGCGACGAAAGGAGGCTACACCTTC
>TRBV28|NA|NA|TRBJ1-1
CASRAPPGGAFF
TGTGCCAGCAGGGCCCCACCGGGGGGAGCTTTCTTT
>TRBV28|NA|NA|TRBJ2-7
CASSTPGQRVYEQYF
TGTGCCAGCAGTACTCCGGGACAAAGGGTCTACGAGCAGTACTTC
>TRBV6-2/TRBV6-3|NA|NA|TRBJ2-3
CASSYSWTDTDTQYF
TGTGCCAGCAGTTACTCCTGGACAGACACAGATACGCAGTATTTT
>TRBV3-1/TRBV3-2|NA|NA|TRBJ2-1
CASSQRGGASYNEQFF
TGTGCCAGCAGCCAAAGGGGCGGGGCTTCCTACAATGAGCAGTTCTTC
>TRBV30|NA|TRBD1|TRBJ1-4
CAWGIDRAAATRDGKLFF
TGTGCCTGGGGGATAGACAGGGCGGCAGCCACCAGGGATGGAAAACTGTTTTTT
>TRBV6-2/TRBV6-3|once|TRBD2|TRBJ2-5
CASSYTSGRETQYF
TGTGCCAGCAGTTACACTAGCGGGAGAGAGACCCAGTACTTC
>TRBV28|NA|TRBD1|TRBJ1-3
CASSFHRGAGNTIYF
TGTGCCAGCAGTTTCCACAGGGGTGCGGGAAACACCATATATTTT
>TRBV12-5|NA|TRBD1|TRBJ2-1
CASGPGQGAVDEQFF
TGTGCTAGTGGCCCGGGTCAGGGGGCAGTAGATGAGCAGTTCTTC
>TRBV5-1|NA|NA|TRBJ1-4
CASSVVGATNEKLFF
TGCGCCAGCAGCGTGGTAGGGGCAACTAATGAAAAACTGTTTTTT
>TRBV30|few|NA|TRBJ1-4
CAWRFYGQPSLATNEKLFF
TGTGCCTGGAGATTTTACGGACAGCCCAGCCTTGCAACTAATGAAAAACTGTTTTTT
>TRBV3-1/TRBV3-2|NA|TRBD2|TRBJ2-7
CASRHLEREGLIEQYF
TGTGCCAGCAGACACTTAGAGCGGGAGGGCCTAATTGAGCAGTACTTC
>TRBV13|once|NA|TRBJ2-1
CASRSRVIADEQFF
TGTGCCAGCAGGTCTAGAGTTATAGCTGATGAGCAGTTCTTC
>TRBV6-5|NA|TRBD2|TRBJ2-2
CASSYALAGAGELFF
TGTGCCAGCAGTTACGCTCTAGCGGGAGCCGGGGAGCTGTTTTTT
>TRBV4-3|few|NA|TRBJ1-1
CASSQARRGSTEAFF
TGCGCCAGCAGCCAAGCACGGAGAGGCAGCACTGAAGCTTTCTTT
>TRBV18|NA|NA|TRBJ2-7
CASSPPSRSEQYF
TGTGCCAGCTCACCACCGTCCAGGTCCGAGCAGTACTTC
>TRBV27|NA|NA|TRBJ2-5
CASAIMGGQETQYF
TGTGCCAGCGCTATCATGGGGGGCCAAGAGACCCAGTACTTC
>TRBV7-9|NA|NA|TRBJ2-1
CASSPHGSGPASVF
TGTGCCAGCAGCCCTCACGGTAGCGGACCCGCTTCGGTCTTC
>TRBV6-2/TRBV6-3|NA|NA|TRBJ2-2
CASSYSVRGFAGNTGELFF
TGTGCCAGCAGTTACTCAGTCCGGGGATTCGCGGGGAACACCGGGGAGCTGTTTTTT
>TRBV2|NA|NA|TRBJ2-7
CALRRTDVSYEQYF
TGTGCCCTAAGGCGGACAGACGTATCCTACGAGCAGTACTTC
>TRBV28|once|TRBD1|TRBJ1-2
CASSLIGQGVRGYTF
TGTGCCAGCAGTTTGATAGGACAGGGCGTTCGCGGCTACACCTTC
>TRBV28|NA|TRBD1|TRBJ2-5
CASSSDRGNQETQYF
TGTGCCAGCAGTTCCGACAGGGGGAACCAAGAGACCCAGTACTTC
>TRBV24-1|few|TRBD1|TRBJ2-7
CATRDRERFYEQYF
TGTGCCACCAGGGACAGGGAACGCTTTTACGAGCAGTACTTC
>TRBV5-1|NA|NA|TRBJ1-2
CASSVGSRYGYTF
TGCGCCAGCAGCGTCGGGTCCCGCTATGGCTACACCTTC
>TRBV28|NA|TRBD1|TRBJ1-5
CASSPGDRVGQPQHF
TGTGCCAGCAGTCCAGGGGACAGGGTCGGTCAGCCCCAGCATTTT
>TRBV2|NA|NA|TRBJ2-7
CASGALGGEQYF
TGTGCCAGCGGGGCCCTGGGGGGCGAGCAGTACTTC
>TRBV30|NA|NA|TRBJ1-1
CAWSVVSMNTEAFF
TGTGCCTGGAGTGTTGTGTCCATGAACACTGAAGCTTTCTTT
>TRBV5-5|NA|TRBD1|TRBJ1-6
CASSLGDRVNSPLHF
TGTGCCAGCAGCTTGGGGGACAGAGTTAATTCACCCCTCCACTTT
>TRBV7-2|NA|TRBD1|TRBJ1-2
CASSAGTGIYGYTF
TGTGCCAGCAGCGCAGGGACAGGGATCTATGGCTACACCTTC
>TRBV6-2/TRBV6-3|NA|NA|TRBJ1-5
CASSPSRDNSQPQHF
TGTGCCAGCAGCCCCTCCAGGGATAACTCTCAGCCCCAGCATTTT
>TRBV28|NA|NA|TRBJ2-7
CASSLTNRVLEQYF
TGTGCCAGCAGTCTTACAAACAGGGTCCTCGAGCAGTACTTC
>TRBV19|NA|NA|TRBJ1-2
CASEIRGGYTF
TGTGCCAGTGAGATTAGGGGGGGCTACACCTTC
>TRBV30|NA|NA|TRBJ1-6
CAWTLQGTNYNSPLHF
TGTGCCTGGACATTACAGGGCACCAACTATAATTCACCCCTCCACTTT
>TRBV10-3|NA|TRBD2|TRBJ2-1
CASGEGTSGSIEQFF
TGTGCCTCCGGGGAGGGGACTAGCGGGAGTATCGAGCAGTTCTTC
>TRBV7-2|NA|TRBD1|TRBJ1-4
CASSLRQGVTEKLFF
TGTGCCAGCAGCCTAAGACAGGGAGTGACTGAAAAACTGTTTTTT
>TRBV6-6|NA|TRBD2|TRBJ2-3
CASSPGSGSRQDTQYF
TGTGCCAGCAGCCCTGGGAGCGGGAGTCGTCAAGATACGCAGTATTTT
>TRBV3-1/TRBV3-2|NA|NA|TRBJ2-2
CASAGIQGRAGELFF
TGTGCCAGCGCAGGGATCCAGGGGCGAGCCGGGGAGCTGTTTTTT
>TRBV15|NA|NA|TRBJ1-3
CATSRASQRGGNTIYF
TGTGCCACCAGCAGAGCTTCTCAACGAGGGGGAAACACCATATATTTT
>TRBV6-2/TRBV6-3|NA|TRBD2|TRBJ2-2
CASSYLAGGPRSNTGELFF
TGTGCCAGCAGTTATCTAGCGGGAGGGCCCCGATCGAACACCGGGGAGCTGTTTTTT
>TRBV28|NA|NA|TRBJ1-5
CASNTGSEQPQHF
TGTGCCAGCAACACAGGGTCCGAACAGCCCCAGCATTTT
>TRBV14|once|NA|TRBJ1-5
CASSQDADNRAQHF
TGTGCCAGCAGCCAAGACGCCGACAATCGAGCCCAGCATTTT
>TRBV28|NA|NA|TRBJ1-2
CASTSHGGEGYGYTF
TGTGCCAGCACGTCACATGGCGGGGAGGGCTATGGCTACACCTTC
>TRBV5-6|NA|NA|TRBJ1-6
CASTLGGSDSPLHF
TGTGCCAGCACTCTGGGGGGGAGTGATTCACCCCTCCACTTT
>TRBV9|NA|TRBD2|TRBJ2-1
CASSVSGSSYNEQFF
TGTGCCAGCAGCGTAAGCGGGAGCTCCTACAATGAGCAGTTCTTC
>TRBV6-4|NA|NA|TRBJ1-5
CASSDTRGGLSNQPQHF
TGTGCCAGCAGTGACACAAGAGGAGGCTTGAGCAATCAGCCCCAGCATTTT